Following are 15 T cell receptor beta chains from one sample sequenced in a study of T-cell reconstitution after alpha-beta-depleted transplantation in children. Unique molecular identifiers were incorporated into the prepared TCRbeta library. TCRdb passed the PCR reads through MiXCR, listing each CDR3 protein once. The sample lists about 420,000 distinct CDR3 sequences; around 16% were seen once. The sample here was PBMCs, mostly from graft donor cells, taken 360 days after TCRalphabeta/CD19-depleted stem cell transplant. The receptor source for this set is a boy in the first two years of life who had a stem cell transplant for Wiskott-Aldrich syndrome, so the T cells may come from the graft donor.

The chain has TRBV7-2 and TRBJ2-7; D is unclear. The germline gives CDR1 SGHTA, CDR2 FQGNSA. Between the trimmed V and J ends, which lost 2 bases and 2 bases, there was a span of 13 bases. The CDR3 loop spans 15 amino acids. The CDR3 loop is CASSLFLTSPYEQYF. CDR3 nucleotides: TGTGCCAGCAGCTTATTCTTGACCAGTCCCTACGAGCAGTACTTC. Variable domain in full (rest from reference TRBV7-2 and TRBJ2-7): GAGVSQSPSNKVTEKGKDVELRCDPISGHTALYWYRQSLGQGLEFLIYFQGNSAPDKSGLPSDRFSAERTGGSVSTLTIQRTQQEDSAVYLCASSLFLTSPYEQYFGPGTRLTVT.

The V and J genes are TRBV7-9 and TRBJ2-7, with 11 positions matching TRBD1. The CDR3 sequence is 16 residues long. The germline V gene encodes CDR1 SEHNR and CDR2 FQNEAQ (reference sequence). J gave up 2 bases and V 5 bases, and 8 bases lay outside the gene matches. DNA for the CDR3: TGTGCCAGCAGCCCCCGTAGGGGACAGGGGGCCTACGAGCAGTACTTC. Translation: CASSPRRGQGAYEQYF.

The rearrangement links TRBV19 to TRBJ2-1; 8 bases are a match to TRBD2. V lost 8 bases and J lost 4; bases outside the gene matches: 10. CDR1 is LNHDA, CDR2 SQIVND, per germline (reference sequence). This CDR3 has 15 residues. DNA of the CDR3: TGTGCCAGTCGCGCTGTAAGCGGGGGTTACAATGAGCAGTTCTTC. The encoded protein is CASRAVSGGYNEQFF.

In its sample, this clonotype was seen many times. The chain has TRBV10-3 and TRBJ2-5; either TRBD1 or TRBD2 may fit D (7 bases each). Looked up from germline, CDR1 is ENHRY and CDR2 is SYGVKD. The ends were cut back, 8 bases at V and 2 bases at J, with 12 bases in the middle. This CDR3 has 13 residues. The CDR3 is CAISGGVQETQYF. The CDR3 DNA is TGTGCCATCTCAGGGGGGGTTCAAGAGACCCAGTACTTC.

The chain employs TRBV15 and TRBJ2-5, with TRBD1 matching over 7 bases. This CDR3 is built from 14 residues. Germline V gene data show CDR1 as LNHNV and CDR2 as YYDKDF (reference sequence). J was trimmed by 2 bases and V by 3 bases; bases with no gene match: 3. CDR3 in DNA: TGTGCCACCAGCAGGATGACAGGGCAAGAGACCCAGTACTTC. Translation gives CATSRMTGQETQYF.

The sample holds a few counts of this clonotype. The V and J genes are TRBV20-1 and TRBJ1-2; D might be TRBD1 (6 bases). Germline CDR1 and CDR2: DFQATT and SNEGSKA (reference sequence). V was pared by 1 base and J by 8 bases, with 14 bases between. The CDR3 loop spans 13 amino acids. Written as DNA, the CDR3 is TGCAGTGCTAGAGTAAACACCGGGGGCGGCTACACCTTC. Protein: CSARVNTGGGYTF.

This clonotype was detected only a few times. The chain recombines TRBV18 with TRBJ1-2, with unresolved D. The V end lost 4 bases, the J end lost 4 bases, and 10 bases lay between the germline ends. Germline CDR1 and CDR2: KGHSH and LQKENI. The CDR3 contains 13 residues. CDR3: CASSRGSGYGYTF. DNA for the CDR3: TGTGCCAGCTCACGAGGGTCGGGCTATGGCTACACCTTC.

The chain joins TRBV3-1 to TRBJ1-5; D gene unclear. V gave up 4 bases and J gave up 3 bases, with 13 bases separating them. The CDR3 loop spans 15 amino acids. The germline V gene has CDR1 LGHDT and CDR2 YNNKEL (reference sequence). CDR3 sequence reads: CASSPTSGNNQPQHF. CDR3 in DNA: TGTGCCAGCAGCCCCACCTCCGGGAACAATCAGCCCCAGCATTTT.

The sample holds a few counts of this clonotype. The V call is TRBV4-1, the J call TRBJ2-3; no clear D. CDR3 length: 15 amino acids. Germline lookup yields CDR1 MGHRA and CDR2 YSYEKL. With 0 bases removed from V and 4 bases from J, the gap between germline ends came to 11 bases. The CDR3 DNA is TGCGCCAGCAGCCAAGATGGTAGGAGAGCAGATACGCAGTATTTT. It yields the protein CASSQDGRRADTQYF.

In this sample, this clonotype turned up many times. The V call is TRBV6-1, the J call TRBJ1-5, with 7 bases fitting TRBD1. The CDR3 runs 17 residues. Germline trimming cut 3 bases from V and 0 bases from J; bases unmatched to any gene: 8. Germline CDR1 MNHNS, CDR2 SASEGT. The CDR3 DNA reads as TGTGCCAGCAGTGAGGGACAGCAACGTGGTAGCAATCAGCCCCAGCATTTT. The encoded protein is CASSEGQQRGSNQPQHF.

The rearrangement joins TRBV7-9 to TRBJ2-1; a weak D match, TRBD2 (5 bases). V was cut by 0 bases and J by 6 bases, with 12 bases left in between. This CDR3 has 15 residues. Germline V gene sequence: CDR1 SEHNR, CDR2 FQNEAQ (reference sequence). CDR3 coding DNA: TGTGCCAGCAGCTTAGCGCTCAGTCTAGCCAATGAGCAGTTCTTC. It codes for CASSLALSLANEQFF.

The V call is TRBV7-9, the J call TRBJ2-5; TRBD1 might be the D (6 bases). The V gene's germline CDR1 is SEHNR and CDR2 FQNEAQ (reference sequence). The CDR3 extends over 15 amino acids. Deletions cut 1 base from V and 1 base from J, with 10 bases between. CDR3 nucleotides: TGTGCCAGCAGCTTAGAGGGACACCGCCAAGAGACCCAGTACTTC. The encoded protein is CASSLEGHRQETQYF.

The sample holds a few counts of this clonotype. V and J are TRBV6-1 and TRBJ2-5, with 9 positions matching TRBD1. J lost 4 bases, V lost 7 bases, and 10 bases had no gene match. The CDR3 spans 15 residues. Germline V gives CDR1 MNHNS, CDR2 SASEGT. The CDR3 loop reads CASTPVQGAGETQYF. The CDR3 DNA is TGTGCCAGCACACCGGTACAGGGGGCGGGAGAGACCCAGTACTTC.

This chain links TRBV6-6 with TRBJ1-4; D gene uncertain. CDR3 length equals 11 residues. V was shortened by 8 bases and J by 8 bases, with 9 bases between the two germline ends. Looked up from germline, CDR1 is MNHNY and CDR2 is SVGAGI (reference sequence). CDR3 region: CASFGEEKLFF. As DNA, the CDR3 is TGTGCCAGCTTCGGGGAGGAAAAACTGTTTTTT.

The chain joins TRBV11-2 to TRBJ2-2; 10 nucleotides line up with TRBD2. The CDR3 is made up of 18 amino acids. Germline CDR1 is SGHAT and CDR2 is FQNNGV. The V segment lost 5 bases and the J segment 1 base; nucleotides outside the gene matches: 10. CDR3 DNA: TGTGCCAGCAGCCCTAGACTAGCGGGCGCTCGGAACACCGGGGAGCTGTTTTTT. It specifies CASSPRLAGARNTGELFF.